The 3 T cell receptor beta chains presented below share a single source sample, sequenced in a study of T cell repertoires in cytomegalovirus infection. TCRdb reprocessed the reads via MiXCR and lists one record per CDR3 protein. The repertoire holds over 150,000 distinct CDR3 sequences, with approximately 17% as singletons. The sample consisted of CD8+ T cells from PBMCs. Receptors originate from a human donor in good health (CMV status not recorded). Some clones in this sample may be carry-over from other donors' samples.

The chain combines TRBV6-4 with TRBJ2-2; no clear D gene. The CDR3 consists of 14 residues. The germline CDR1 and CDR2 sequences are MRHNA and SNTAGT. V dropped 3 bases and J dropped 7 bases, with 12 bases sitting between them. CDR3 in amino acids: CASSDDGLYGELFF. DNA for the CDR3: TGTGCCAGCAGTGATGACGGCTTGTACGGGGAGCTGTTTTTT.

The rearrangement links TRBV12-5 to TRBJ1-2; 8 bases line up with TRBD1. Germline V CDR1 and CDR2: LGHNT, FRNRAP. V was pared by 4 bases and J by 7 bases, with 5 bases of the junction left unmatched. The CDR3 is 13 residues long. CDR3 nucleotide sequence: TGTGCTAGTGGTTCGGACAGGGCGGGTGGCTACACCTTC. It translates to CASGSDRAGGYTF.

The J gene is TRBJ1-1, the V gene TRBV7-2, with 9 bases that match TRBD1. CDR3 length equals 15 residues. Germline-derived CDR1 and CDR2 are SGHTA and FQGNSA. Trimming at V came to 5 bases and at J to 0 bases, leaving 4 bases not matched to a gene. DNA for the CDR3: TGTGCCAGCAGCATTCGGACAGGGGTGAACACTGAAGCTTTCTTT. Encoded protein: CASSIRTGVNTEAFF. Full variable domain (rest looked up from reference TRBV7-2 and TRBJ1-1): GAGVSQSPSNKVTEKGKDVELRCDPISGHTALYWYRQSLGQGLEFLIYFQGNSAPDKSGLPSDRFSAERTGGSVSTLTIQRTQQEDSAVYLCASSIRTGVNTEAFFGQGTRLTVV.